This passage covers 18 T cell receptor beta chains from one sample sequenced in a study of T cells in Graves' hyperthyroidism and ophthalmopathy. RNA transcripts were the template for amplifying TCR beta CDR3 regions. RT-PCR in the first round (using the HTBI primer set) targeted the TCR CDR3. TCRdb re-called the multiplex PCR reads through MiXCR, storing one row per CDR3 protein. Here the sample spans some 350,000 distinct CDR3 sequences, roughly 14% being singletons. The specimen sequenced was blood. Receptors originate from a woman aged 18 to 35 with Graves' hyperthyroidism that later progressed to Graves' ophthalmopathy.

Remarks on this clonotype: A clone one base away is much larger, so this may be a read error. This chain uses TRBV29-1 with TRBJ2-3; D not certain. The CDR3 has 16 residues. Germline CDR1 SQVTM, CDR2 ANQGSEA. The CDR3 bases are TGCTGCGTTGAAGATCGGTACAAGGGAAGCACAGATACGCAGTATTTT. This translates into CCVEDRYKGSTDTQYF.

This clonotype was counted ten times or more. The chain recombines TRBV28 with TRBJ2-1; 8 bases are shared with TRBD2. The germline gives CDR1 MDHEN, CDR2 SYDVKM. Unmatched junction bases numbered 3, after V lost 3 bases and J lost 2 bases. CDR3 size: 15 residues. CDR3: CASSFLSGTYNEQFF. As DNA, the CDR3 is TGTGCCAGCAGTTTCCTTAGCGGGACCTACAATGAGCAGTTCTTC.

In DNA form, the CDR3 reads TGTGCCAGCAGTTACTCAGCGGAAGACTCACCCCTCCACTTT. Translated: CASSYSAEDSPLHF. The rearrangement links TRBV6-2 or TRBV6-3 to TRBJ1-6; D not certain. The V end was cut by 0 bases, the J end by 10 bases, with 10 bases between. This CDR3 is built from 14 residues. Germline-derived CDR1 and CDR2 are MNHEY and SVGEGT.

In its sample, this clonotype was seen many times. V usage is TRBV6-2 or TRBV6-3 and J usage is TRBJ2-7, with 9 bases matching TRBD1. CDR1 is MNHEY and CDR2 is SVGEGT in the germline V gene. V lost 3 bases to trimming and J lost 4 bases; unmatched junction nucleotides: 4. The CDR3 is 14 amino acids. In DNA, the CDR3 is TGTGCCAGCAGTTATTCGGACAGGGGATACGAGCAGTACTTC. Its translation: CASSYSDRGYEQYF.

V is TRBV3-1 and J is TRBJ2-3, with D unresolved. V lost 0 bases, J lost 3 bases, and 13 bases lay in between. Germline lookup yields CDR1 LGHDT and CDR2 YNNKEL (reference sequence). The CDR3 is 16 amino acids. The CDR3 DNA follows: TGTGCCAGCAGCCAAGATACTGCCGCCCGGACAGATACGCAGTATTTT. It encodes CASSQDTAARTDTQYF.

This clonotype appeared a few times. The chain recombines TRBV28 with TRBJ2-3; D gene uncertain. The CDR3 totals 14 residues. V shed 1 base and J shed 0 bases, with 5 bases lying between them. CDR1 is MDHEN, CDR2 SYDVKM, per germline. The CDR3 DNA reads TGTGCCAGCAGTTTATCGGACAGCACAGATACGCAGTATTTT. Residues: CASSLSDSTDTQYF.

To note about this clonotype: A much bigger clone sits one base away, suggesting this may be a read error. The CDR3 DNA is TGTGCCAGCAGTTTATCGGTGGGGGGTTTGGGAAATGAGCAGTCCTTC. This gives the protein CASSLSVGGLGNEQSF. This chain links TRBV28 with TRBJ2-1; tentative D call: TRBD2 (6 bases). Germline V gives CDR1 MDHEN, CDR2 SYDVKM. The CDR3 totals 16 residues.

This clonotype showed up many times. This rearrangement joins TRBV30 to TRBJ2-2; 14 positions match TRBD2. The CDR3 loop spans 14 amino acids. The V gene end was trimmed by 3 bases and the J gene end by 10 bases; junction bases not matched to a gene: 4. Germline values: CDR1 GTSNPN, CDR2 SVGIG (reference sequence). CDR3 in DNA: TGTGCCTGGAGCCCGGGACTAGCGGGAGAGGAGCTGTTTTTT. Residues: CAWSPGLAGEELFF.

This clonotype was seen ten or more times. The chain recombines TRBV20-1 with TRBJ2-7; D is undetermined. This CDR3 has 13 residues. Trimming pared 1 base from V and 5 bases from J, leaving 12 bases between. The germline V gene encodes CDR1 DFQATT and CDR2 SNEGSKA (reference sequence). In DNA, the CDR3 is TGCAGTGCTAGAGGGCTAGGGCTCAACGAGCAGTACTTC. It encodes CSARGLGLNEQYF.

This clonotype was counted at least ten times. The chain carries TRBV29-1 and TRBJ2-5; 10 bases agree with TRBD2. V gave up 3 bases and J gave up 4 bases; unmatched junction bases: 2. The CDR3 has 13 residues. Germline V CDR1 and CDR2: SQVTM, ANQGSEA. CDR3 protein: CSVERLAGETQYF. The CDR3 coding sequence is TGCAGCGTTGAGAGACTAGCGGGAGAGACCCAGTACTTC.

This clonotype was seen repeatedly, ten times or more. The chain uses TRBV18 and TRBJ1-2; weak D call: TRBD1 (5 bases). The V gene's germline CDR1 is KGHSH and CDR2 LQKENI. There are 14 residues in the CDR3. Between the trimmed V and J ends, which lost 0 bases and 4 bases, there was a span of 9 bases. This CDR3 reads CASSPPGQSYGYTF. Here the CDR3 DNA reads TGTGCCAGCTCACCACCAGGACAAAGCTATGGCTACACCTTC. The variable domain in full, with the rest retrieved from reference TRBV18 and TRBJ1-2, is NAGVMQNPRHLVRRRGQEARLRCSPMKGHSHVYWYRQLPEEGLKFMVYLQKENIIDESGMPKERFSAEFPKEGPSILRIQQVVRGDSAAYFCASSPPGQSYGYTFGSGTRLTVV.

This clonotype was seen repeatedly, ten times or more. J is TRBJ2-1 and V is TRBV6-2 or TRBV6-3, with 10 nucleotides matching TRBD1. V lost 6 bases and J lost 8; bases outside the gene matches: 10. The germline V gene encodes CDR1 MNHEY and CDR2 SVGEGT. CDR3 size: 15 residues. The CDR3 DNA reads TGTGCCAGCAGAGGACCCGGGACAGGGGCCCATGAGCAGTTCTTC. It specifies CASRGPGTGAHEQFF.

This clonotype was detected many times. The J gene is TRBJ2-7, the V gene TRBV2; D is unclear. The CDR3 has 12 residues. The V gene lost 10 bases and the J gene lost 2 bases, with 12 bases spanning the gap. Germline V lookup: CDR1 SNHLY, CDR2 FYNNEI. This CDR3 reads CAIGRRPYEQYF. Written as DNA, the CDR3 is TGTGCCATCGGACGGAGACCCTACGAGCAGTACTTC.

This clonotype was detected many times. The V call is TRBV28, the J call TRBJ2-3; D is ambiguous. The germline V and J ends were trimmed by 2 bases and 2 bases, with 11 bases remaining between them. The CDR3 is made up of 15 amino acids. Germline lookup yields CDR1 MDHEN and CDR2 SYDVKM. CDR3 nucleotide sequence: TGTGCCAGCAGTTTAGAACAACTACTCACAGATACGCAGTATTTT. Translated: CASSLEQLLTDTQYF.

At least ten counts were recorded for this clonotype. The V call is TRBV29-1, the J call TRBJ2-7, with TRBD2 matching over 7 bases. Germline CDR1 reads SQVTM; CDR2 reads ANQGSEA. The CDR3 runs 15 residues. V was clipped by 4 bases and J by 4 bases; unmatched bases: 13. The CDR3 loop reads CSVGGLAGVLYEQYF. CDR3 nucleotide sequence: TGCAGCGTTGGGGGTTTGGCGGGAGTCTTATACGAGCAGTACTTC.

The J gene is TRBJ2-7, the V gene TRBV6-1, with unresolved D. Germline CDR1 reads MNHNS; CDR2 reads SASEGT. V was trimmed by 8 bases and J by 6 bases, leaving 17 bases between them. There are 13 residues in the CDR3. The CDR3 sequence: CASPPHLDGEQYF. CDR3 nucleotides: TGTGCCAGCCCCCCGCACCTCGACGGCGAGCAGTACTTC.

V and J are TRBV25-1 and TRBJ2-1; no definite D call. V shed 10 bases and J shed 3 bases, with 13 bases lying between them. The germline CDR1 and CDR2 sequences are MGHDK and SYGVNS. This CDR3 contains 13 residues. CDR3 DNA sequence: TGTGCCACCTCTCGACTCTTCTACAATGAGCAGTTCTTC. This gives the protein CATSRLFYNEQFF.

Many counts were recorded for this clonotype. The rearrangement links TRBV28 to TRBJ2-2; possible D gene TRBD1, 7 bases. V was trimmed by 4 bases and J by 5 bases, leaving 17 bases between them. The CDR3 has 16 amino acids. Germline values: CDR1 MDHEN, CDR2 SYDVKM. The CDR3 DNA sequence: TGTGCCAGCAGTTCCCCCGCAGGGGGGTTTACCGGGGAGCTGTTTTTT. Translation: CASSSPAGGFTGELFF.